This T cell receptor (beta chain) was captured by sequencing in a study of blood T cell repertoires in COVID-19. Background on the study: From the United States, Italy and Spain came samples of acute and convalescent COVID-19. Sources were T cells, B-cell-depleted T cells, or PBMCs; the material itself was cDNA or gDNA.

Data came from immunoSEQ multiplex PCR; TCRdb stores just in-frame clones and leaves some out. The sample has about 32,000 clones, 80% to 90% seen once. The CDR3 contains 16 residues. From germline, CDR1 is SGHAT and CDR2 FQNNGV. V was clipped by 5 bases and J by 5 bases; unmatched bases: 8. This clone was detected only once. The rearrangement joins TRBV11-2 to TRBJ2-5; 13 nucleotides match TRBD2. The specimen sequenced was peripheral blood. This clonotype was sampled from a man aged 60-69 years with active COVID-19. The CDR3 nucleotides are TGTGCCAGCAGCATCAGGACTAGCGGGGGTGGGGAGACCCAGTACTTC. It translates to CASSIRTSGGGETQYF.